A selection of T cell receptor beta chains follows, all from one sample in a study of T cell responses to AZD1222 COVID-19 vaccine. Measured with immunoSEQ multiplex PCR; TCRdb has only the in-frame clones, and not every one. The sample shows 90,000 to 150,000 clones, 92% of them seen only once. Material: peripheral blood, obtained 28 days after the second AZD1222 dose. The source is an adult who received the AZD1222 COVID-19 vaccine. Each CDR3 is given with its conserved first and last residue. The listing skips clone size in some rows; elsewhere it reads once, few, many or a size class.

clone_size cdr3_length v_call cdr3_aa
. 18 TRBV5-4 CASSSRTSGGTTYNEQFF
. 13 TRBV2 CASSAGRSNEQFF
. 16 TRBV1 CTSSQGGGGEDSPLHF
. 20 TRBV28 CASRYPVGTGGEIGAHGYTF
. 15 TRBV18 CASSALDRVIYGYTF
. 15 TRBV6-4 CASSAGIAGGSPLHF
. 17 TRBV7-9 CASSQALGGGGDSPLHF
few 12 TRBV19 CASRARGYGYTF
. 11 TRBV9 CASSVGYEQYF
. 14 TRBV3-1/TRBV3-2 CASSQGQWDSPQYF
. 16 TRBV28 CASSLRGTALGQPQHF
. 14 TRBV7-2 CASSLLESNYGYTF
. 15 TRBV19 CASSFWQGTNEKLFF
. 14 TRBV6-5 CASSPGLLGYEQYF
. 15 TRBV3-1/TRBV3-2 CASSQSGGRVYGYTF